This T cell receptor (beta chain) appears in the sequencing data of a study of early T cells in non-severe SARS-CoV-2 infection. On the study more broadly: The input, bulk RNA from unsorted whole blood, was sequenced, and chains were unpaired. Notes on the study in general: Anti-spike CD8 responses were favored in VDJdb matching, and private and CD4 specificities were missed.

Unique molecular identifiers tagged individual cDNA molecules. TCRdb re-derived calls from the 5' RACE reads in MiXCR, one entry per CDR3 protein. The sample consists of more than 80,000 distinct CDR3 sequences, about 13% of them appearing once. Trimming removed 1 base from V and 3 bases from J, with 7 bases in between. The CDR3 consists of 13 residues. The germline CDR1 and CDR2 sequences are LGHDT and YNNKEL (reference sequence). This clonotype was counted at least ten times. Its cognate antigen is unknown. Sequences were obtained from whole blood. The TCR comes from an adult who was a healthcare worker with PCR-confirmed SARS-CoV-2 infection or an uninfected control (not recorded which). The chain is built from TRBV3-1 and TRBJ2-7; D gene uncertain. The CDR3 loop is CASSQVDGYEQYF. CDR3 nucleotide sequence: TGTGCCAGCAGCCAAGTCGATGGCTACGAGCAGTACTTC.